The clone carrying this T cell receptor beta chain was counted ten times or more. This sample is part of a study of regulatory T cells in long-lasting Graves disease. Described time point: newly diagnosed GD, antithyroid drugs for less than 3 months. PBMC RNA was the source of the TCR library. Into tubes containing EDTA, about 9.6 milliliters of peripheral blood were drawn. TCR beta libraries were built with iRepertoire HTBI primers and Arm-PCR of CDR3 regions. Per the original methods: Looking across samples, the authors found 55 to 80 TRBV and fewer than 15 TRBJ segments. TCRdb reanalysed the multiplex PCR reads using MiXCR and keeps one entry per CDR3 protein. The V and J calls come from TCRdb's annotation, not from the publication. The sample contains about 440,000 distinct CDR3 sequences, 16% of which appear only once. The CDR3 is made up of 14 amino acids. Germline V CDR1 and CDR2: DFQATT, SNEGSKA (reference sequence). V lost 1 base to trimming and J lost 9 bases; unmatched junction nucleotides: 4.

In addition, the sample was reused for a study of T cells in Graves' hyperthyroidism and ophthalmopathy.

This sequence joins TRBV20-1 and TRBJ2-1; 12 bases match TRBD2. The input for sequencing was peripheral blood mononuclear cells (PBMCs), taken at new diagnosis, from a patient treated with antithyroid drugs. The TCR comes from a woman aged 18 to 35 with Graves disease. CDR3 sequence: CSARVLAGGGEQFF. DNA of the CDR3: TGCAGTGCTAGAGTGCTAGCGGGAGGGGGTGAGCAGTTCTTC.